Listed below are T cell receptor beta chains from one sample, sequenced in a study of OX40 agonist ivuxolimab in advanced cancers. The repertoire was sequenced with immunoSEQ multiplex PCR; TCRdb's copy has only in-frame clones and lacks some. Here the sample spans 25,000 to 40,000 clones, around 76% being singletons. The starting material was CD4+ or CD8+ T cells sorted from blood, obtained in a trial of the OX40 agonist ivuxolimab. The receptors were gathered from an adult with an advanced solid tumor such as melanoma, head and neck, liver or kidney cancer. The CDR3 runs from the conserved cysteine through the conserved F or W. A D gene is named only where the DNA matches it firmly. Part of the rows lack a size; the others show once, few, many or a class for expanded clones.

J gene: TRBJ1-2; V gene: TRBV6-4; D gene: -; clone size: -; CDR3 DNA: TGTGCCAGCAGTGAGAATCTAGGGTATGGCTACACCTTC; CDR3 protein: CASSENLGYGYTF
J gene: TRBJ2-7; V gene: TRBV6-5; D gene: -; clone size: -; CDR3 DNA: TGTGCCAGCAGTCGGGTCTTCCTCCGCGAGCAGTACTTC; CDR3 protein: CASSRVFLREQYF
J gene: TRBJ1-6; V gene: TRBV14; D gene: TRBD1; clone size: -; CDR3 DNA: TGTGCCAGCAGCCAAGTCTTTACCGGGACAGGACGAAATTCACCCCTCCACTTT; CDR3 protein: CASSQVFTGTGRNSPLHF
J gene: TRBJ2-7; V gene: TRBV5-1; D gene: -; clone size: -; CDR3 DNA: TGCGCCAGCAGCTTGGGGCAGGGGTTTCCCTACGAGCAGTACTTC; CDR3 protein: CASSLGQGFPYEQYF
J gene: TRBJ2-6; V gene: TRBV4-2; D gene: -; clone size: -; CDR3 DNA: TGTGCCAGCAGCGGGGCAGAGTTTCACGCCGTTGGGGCCAACGTCCTGACTTTC; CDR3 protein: CASSGAEFHAVGANVLTF
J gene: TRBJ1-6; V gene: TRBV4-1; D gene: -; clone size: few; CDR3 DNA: TGCGCCAGCAGCCAACCCTCGGGTAGTTCACCCCTCCACTTT; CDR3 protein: CASSQPSGSSPLHF
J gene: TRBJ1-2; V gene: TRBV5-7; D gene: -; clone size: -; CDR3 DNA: TGTGCCAGCAGCTTGGTGACAGCTAACTATGGCTACACCTTC; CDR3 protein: CASSLVTANYGYTF
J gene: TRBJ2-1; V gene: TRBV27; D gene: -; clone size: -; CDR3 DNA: TGTGCCAGCAGTGGGTACAATGAGCAGTTCTTC; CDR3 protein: CASSGYNEQFF
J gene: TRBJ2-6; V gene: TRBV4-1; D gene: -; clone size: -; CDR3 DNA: TGCGCCAGCAGCCAAGACCTCAGAGGCTCTGGGGCCAACGTCCTGACTTTC; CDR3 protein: CASSQDLRGSGANVLTF
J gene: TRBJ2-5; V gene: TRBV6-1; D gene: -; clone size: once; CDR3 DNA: TGTGCCAGCAGTGGGGCGGCCCGGGGGGAGACCCAGTACTTC; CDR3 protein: CASSGAARGETQYF
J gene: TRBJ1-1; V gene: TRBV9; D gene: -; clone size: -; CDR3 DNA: TGTGCCAGCAGCGTAACCCCCGGGACACTGAACACTGAAGCTTTCTTT; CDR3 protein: CASSVTPGTLNTEAFF
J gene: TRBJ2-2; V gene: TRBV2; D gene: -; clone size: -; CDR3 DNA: TGTGCCAGCAATACCAGGGTGGCCGGGGAGCTGTTTTTT; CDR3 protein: CASNTRVAGELFF
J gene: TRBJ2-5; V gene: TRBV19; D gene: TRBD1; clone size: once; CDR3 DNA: TGTGCCAGTAGTAAATTGACAGGGCAGGTCAAGGGAGCGGAGACCCAGTACTTC; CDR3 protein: CASSKLTGQVKGAETQYF
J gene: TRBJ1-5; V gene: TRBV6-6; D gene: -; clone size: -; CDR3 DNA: TGTGCCAGCAGTTTAGAGGGGCCCAATCAGCCCCAGCATTTT; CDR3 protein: CASSLEGPNQPQHF
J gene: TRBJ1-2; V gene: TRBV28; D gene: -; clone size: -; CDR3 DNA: TGTGCCAGCACTAGAGAACCGGGACGCTCTAACTATGGCTACACCTTC; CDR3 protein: CASTREPGRSNYGYTF
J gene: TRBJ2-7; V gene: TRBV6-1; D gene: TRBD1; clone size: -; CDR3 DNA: TGTGCCAGCAGCAGACAGGGGGGCGAGCAGTACTTC; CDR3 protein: CASSRQGGEQYF
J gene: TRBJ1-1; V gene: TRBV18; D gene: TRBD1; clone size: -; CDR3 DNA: TGTGCCAGCTCACCCGGACAGGGATTGGGGAACACTGAAGCTTTCTTT; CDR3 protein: CASSPGQGLGNTEAFF
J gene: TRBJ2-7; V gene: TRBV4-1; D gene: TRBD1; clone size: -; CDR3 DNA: TGCGCCAGCAGCCACTCCGACAGGGCATCCTACGAGCAGTACTTC; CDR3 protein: CASSHSDRASYEQYF
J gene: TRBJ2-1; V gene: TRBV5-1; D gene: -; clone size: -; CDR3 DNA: TGCGCCAGCAGTTCGACGCGATCGGATGAGCAGTTCTTC; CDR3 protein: CASSSTRSDEQFF
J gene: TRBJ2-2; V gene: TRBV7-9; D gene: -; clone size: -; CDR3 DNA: TGTGCCAGCAGCGGGGGCACCGGGGAGCTGTTTTTT; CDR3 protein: CASSGGTGELFF
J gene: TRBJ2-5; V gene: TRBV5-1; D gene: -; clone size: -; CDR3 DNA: TGCGCCAGCAGCGGTACCCTCCAAGAGACCCAGTACTTC; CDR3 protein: CASSGTLQETQYF
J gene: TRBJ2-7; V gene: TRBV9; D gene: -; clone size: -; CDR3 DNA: TGTGCCAGCAGCGTAGCTCTCGATGAGGCCTACGAGCAGTACTTC; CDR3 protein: CASSVALDEAYEQYF
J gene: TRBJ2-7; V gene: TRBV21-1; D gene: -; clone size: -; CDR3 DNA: TGTGCCAGCAGCAAAGCAAGGGGGAGCCACTGCGAGCAGTACTTC; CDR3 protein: CASSKARGSHCEQYF
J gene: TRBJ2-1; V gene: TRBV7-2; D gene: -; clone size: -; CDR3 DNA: TGTGCCAGCACCCCACTGGGGGGCGCGGGCGGACATGAGCAGTTCTTC; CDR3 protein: CASTPLGGAGGHEQFF
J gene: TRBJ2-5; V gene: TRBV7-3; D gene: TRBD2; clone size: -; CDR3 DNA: TGTGCCAGCAGCTTAGGGCTAGCGGGAGTGGAGACCCAGTACTTC; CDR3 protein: CASSLGLAGVETQYF
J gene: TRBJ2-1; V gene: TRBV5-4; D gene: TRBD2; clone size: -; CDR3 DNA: TGTGCCAGCAGCTTGGCGGTAGCGGGAGGGACAGATGAGCAGTTCTTC; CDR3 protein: CASSLAVAGGTDEQFF
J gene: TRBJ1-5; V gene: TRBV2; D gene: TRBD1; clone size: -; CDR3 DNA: TGTGCCAGCAGTGAAGGACAGGGAAATCAGCCCCAGCATTTT; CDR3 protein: CASSEGQGNQPQHF